These 25 T cell receptor beta chains were all obtained from the same sample, sequenced in a study of shared clonotypes between healthy human individuals. Assay: immunoSEQ multiplex PCR; the TCRdb copy retains only in-frame clones and omits some. The table has some 2,000,000 clones, 85% to 95% seen once; the top ten hold 0.13%. Sequencing was performed on naive CD4+ T cells sorted from blood. Subset in this sample: CD45RA+ positively selected. These receptors originate from a man younger than 35 in good health.

The V and J genes are TRBV2 and TRBJ2-1; 7 bases match TRBD1. CDR1 is SNHLY, CDR2 FYNNEI, per germline. V was pared by 8 bases and J by 5 bases, with 6 bases of the junction left unmatched. The CDR3 is 13 residues long. CDR3 loop: CASSGQLNNEQFF. For the CDR3, the DNA is TGTGCCAGCTCGGGACAGTTAAACAATGAGCAGTTCTTC.

As for this clone: Other DNA sequences within the sample encode an identical CDR3. The J gene is TRBJ2-5, the V gene TRBV5-1; TRBD2 aligns across 8 bases. The CDR3 contains 15 residues. Germline loops: CDR1 SGHRS, CDR2 YFSETQ. After removal of 2 bases from V and 5 bases from J, the junction contained 8 bases not matched to a gene. This CDR3 is CASSLTGGQVETQYF. The CDR3 region has the DNA TGCGCCAGCAGCTTAACGGGAGGGCAAGTTGAGACCCAGTACTTC.

V usage is TRBV7-2 and J usage is TRBJ2-1, with 13 positions matching TRBD2. This CDR3 is built from 16 residues. CDR1 is SGHTA and CDR2 is FQGNSA in the germline V gene. J gave up 7 bases and V 4 bases, and 7 bases lay outside the gene matches. CDR3 in amino acids: CASSSGLAGVLNEQFF. Here the CDR3 DNA reads TGTGCCAGCAGCTCCGGACTAGCGGGAGTTCTGAATGAGCAGTTCTTC.

Written as DNA, the CDR3 is TGTGCCAGCAGCTCCCAGGGGAGCTCCTATAATTCACCCCTCCACTTT. Protein product: CASSSQGSSYNSPLHF. V usage is TRBV5-6 and J usage is TRBJ1-6, with D perhaps TRBD1 (6 bases). CDR1 is SGHDT, CDR2 YYEEEE, per germline. This CDR3 region has 16 residues. The V gene lost 3 bases and the J gene lost 0 bases, with 10 bases spanning the gap.

The rearrangement links TRBV11-2 to TRBJ1-3; a weak D match, TRBD1 (6 bases). The germline V gene has CDR1 SGHAT and CDR2 FQNNGV. The CDR3 spans 14 residues. V was clipped by 5 bases and J by 0 bases, with 8 bases between them. CDR3 nucleotides: TGTGCCAGCAGCCAGGACAGCTCTGGAAACACCATATATTTT. This encodes CASSQDSSGNTIYF.

V usage is TRBV5-4 and J usage is TRBJ2-1; 7 nucleotides agree with TRBD1. CDR3 size: 15 residues. Trimming removed 4 bases from V and 6 bases from J; junction bases left unmatched: 10. Germline CDR1 and CDR2: SGHNT and YYREEE (reference sequence). The CDR3 DNA reads TGTGCCAGCAGCATCGGGACAGAAAGGGCCAATGAGCAGTTCTTC. Residues: CASSIGTERANEQFF.

With regard to this clone: Other nucleotide sequences from this sample produce the same CDR3. The chain recombines TRBV5-1 with TRBJ1-2, with D tentatively TRBD1 (5 bases). The germline CDR1 and CDR2 sequences are SGHRS and YFSETQ. CDR3 length: 12 amino acids. V was cut by 4 bases and J by 3 bases, with 7 bases left in between. The CDR3 bases are TGCGCCAGCAGCCAGGGCGACTATGGCTACACCTTC. Encoded protein: CASSQGDYGYTF.

The V gene is TRBV2, the J gene TRBJ2-2, with D uncertain. Trimming took off 7 bases at V and 3 bases at J, with 12 bases between the two ends. In germline, CDR1 is SNHLY, CDR2 FYNNEI. The CDR3 loop spans 14 amino acids. CDR3 loop: CASKPSADTGELFF. The CDR3 bases are TGTGCCAGCAAACCGTCGGCAGACACCGGGGAGCTGTTTTTT.

The rearrangement uses TRBV7-9 and TRBJ2-3, with 9 bases aligning to TRBD1. The V segment lost 5 bases and the J segment 10 bases; nucleotides outside the gene matches: 16. Germline V gene sequence: CDR1 SEHNR, CDR2 FQNEAQ (reference sequence). The CDR3 is made up of 16 amino acids. The CDR3 DNA is TGTGCCAGCAGCCCAATGGGACAGGGCGGTGGTAAGGCGCAGTATTTT. This gives the protein CASSPMGQGGGKAQYF.

The V call is TRBV28, the J call TRBJ1-5; D uncertain. Germline CDR1 is MDHEN and CDR2 is SYDVKM. The V end was cut by 4 bases, the J end by 0 bases, with 22 bases between. CDR3 size: 19 residues. CDR3 sequence reads: CASSSPRQAESYSNQPQHF. Written as DNA, the CDR3 is TGTGCCAGCAGTTCCCCCCGACAAGCCGAATCCTATAGCAATCAGCCCCAGCATTTT. Supplemented by reference TRBV28 and TRBJ1-5, the full variable domain reads DVKVTQSSRYLVKRTGEKVFLECVQDMDHENMFWYRQDPGLGLRLIYFSYDVKMKEKGDIPEGYSVSREKKERFSLILESASTNQTSMYLCASSSPRQAESYSNQPQHFGDGTRLSIL.

The chain combines TRBV9 with TRBJ1-3; D gene uncertain. The CDR3 has 13 amino acids. In germline, CDR1 is SGDLS, CDR2 YYNGEE. The V gene lost 0 bases and the J gene lost 11 bases, with 12 bases spanning the gap. The CDR3 sequence: CASSVAGAGPIYF. The CDR3 nucleotides are TGTGCCAGCAGCGTAGCTGGCGCAGGACCCATATATTTT.

The V gene is TRBV7-2, the J gene TRBJ2-3; D call uncertain. Germline V CDR1 and CDR2: SGHTA, FQGNSA. The CDR3 is 12 amino acids. V dropped 6 bases and J dropped 4 bases, with 8 bases sitting between them. CDR3: CASRGSADTQYF. CDR3 DNA sequence: TGTGCCAGCAGGGGGTCCGCAGATACGCAGTATTTT.

V usage is TRBV7-9 and J usage is TRBJ2-2, with unresolved D. This CDR3 spans 16 amino acids. V was pared by 3 bases and J by 4 bases, with 15 bases between. Germline assignment: CDR1 SEHNR and CDR2 FQNEAQ (reference sequence). This chain's CDR3 is CASSFWPALPTGELFF. Written as DNA, the CDR3 is TGTGCCAGCAGCTTTTGGCCAGCTCTTCCCACCGGGGAGCTGTTTTTT.

The genes are TRBV19 and TRBJ1-6; TRBD1 aligns across 8 bases. V gave up 5 bases and J gave up 9 bases; unmatched junction bases: 12. CDR1 LNHDA and CDR2 SQIVND come from the germline V gene (reference sequence). This CDR3 is built from 16 residues. The CDR3 coding sequence is TGTGCCAGTAGTCCTACAGACAGGGGAGCTGGTTCACCCCTCCACTTT. This translates into CASSPTDRGAGSPLHF. The whole variable domain, filled in from reference TRBV19 and TRBJ1-6, reads DGGITQSPKYLFRKEGQNVTLSCEQNLNHDAMYWYRQDPGQGLRLIYYSQIVNDFQKGDIAEGYSVSREKKESFPLTVTSAQKNPTAFYLCASSPTDRGAGSPLHFGNGTRLTVT.

The chain couples TRBV5-6 to TRBJ2-3; no clear D. The CDR3 covers 13 residues. Trimming removed 6 bases at V and 2 bases at J, with 10 bases between. Looked up from germline, CDR1 is SGHDT and CDR2 is YYEEEE. In nucleotides, the CDR3 is TGTGCCAGCACCTGGCAGACCACAGATACGCAGTATTTT. Protein product: CASTWQTTDTQYF.

The chain links TRBV28 to TRBJ1-4; weak D call: TRBD1 (6 bases). Trimming left V 3 bases short and J 7 bases short, with 12 bases between. The CDR3 is made up of 14 amino acids. From germline, CDR1 is MDHEN and CDR2 SYDVKM. The CDR3 DNA is TGTGCCAGCAGTTTTGAGGGGGGAGGTGAAAAACTGTTTTTT. It is translated as CASSFEGGGEKLFF. The variable domain in full, with the rest retrieved from reference TRBV28 and TRBJ1-4, is DVKVTQSSRYLVKRTGEKVFLECVQDMDHENMFWYRQDPGLGLRLIYFSYDVKMKEKGDIPEGYSVSREKKERFSLILESASTNQTSMYLCASSFEGGGEKLFFGSGTQLSVL.

The chain uses TRBV5-1 and TRBJ2-7, with TRBD1 matching over 7 bases. CDR1 and CDR2 from the germline V gene are SGHRS and YFSETQ. CDR3 size: 15 residues. V shed 4 bases, J shed 4 bases, and the junction held 11 bases outside the gene matches. This CDR3 is CASSAGQELTYEQYF. As DNA, the CDR3 is TGCGCCAGCAGCGCCGGACAGGAACTAACTTACGAGCAGTACTTC.

The chain employs TRBV6-1 and TRBJ2-1, with 10 positions matching TRBD2. V lost 6 bases, J lost 5 bases, and 7 bases stayed unmatched. The germline CDR1 and CDR2 sequences are MNHNS and SASEGT. The CDR3 spans 15 residues. CDR3 in amino acids: CASRTRTSGHNEQFF. CDR3 coding DNA: TGTGCCAGCAGGACCCGGACTAGCGGCCACAATGAGCAGTTCTTC.

The rearrangement uses TRBV18 and TRBJ2-7, with TRBD2 matching 8 bases. Trimming cost V 8 bases and J 0 bases; bases outside gene matches: 6. Germline loops: CDR1 KGHSH, CDR2 LQKENI. The CDR3 consists of 14 residues. Written as DNA, the CDR3 is TGTGCCAGCCAATTAAGCGGGAGCTCCTACGAGCAGTACTTC. Its protein product is CASQLSGSSYEQYF.

The chain combines TRBV5-1 with TRBJ2-1; TRBD2 matches 11 bases. The CDR3 runs 15 residues. Germline V gene sequence: CDR1 SGHRS, CDR2 YFSETQ. Germline trimming cut 5 bases from V and 7 bases from J; bases unmatched to any gene: 8. The DNA for the CDR3 is TGCGCCAGCAGGGACCTTCCTAGCGGGGGGAATGAGCAGTTCTTC. Amino acids: CASRDLPSGGNEQFF. Full variable domain (missing parts from reference TRBV5-1 and TRBJ2-1): KAGVTQTPRYLIKTRGQQVTLSCSPISGHRSVSWYQQTPGQGLQFLFEYFSETQRNKGNFPGRFSGRQFSNSRSEMNVSTLELGDSALYLCASRDLPSGGNEQFFGPGTRLTVL.

The chain combines TRBV5-1 with TRBJ2-5; D call uncertain. Trimming removed 4 bases at V and 0 bases at J, with 7 bases between. The germline V gene has CDR1 SGHRS and CDR2 YFSETQ. CDR3 length equals 13 residues. The CDR3 coding sequence is TGCGCCAGCAGCCTCTTGGACCAAGAGACCCAGTACTTC. Encoded protein: CASSLLDQETQYF.

This chain connects TRBV4-1 to TRBJ1-4, with D possibly TRBD1 on 6 matching bases. Trimming left V 4 bases short and J 5 bases short, with 14 bases between. The CDR3 is 15 amino acids. Germline loops: CDR1 MGHRA, CDR2 YSYEKL. In nucleotides, the CDR3 is TGCGCCAGCAGCCTGAACAGGGTTATAAATGAAAAACTGTTTTTT. Translated: CASSLNRVINEKLFF.

The chain carries TRBV4-1 and TRBJ2-1; TRBD2 matches at 10 bases. Trimming took 4 bases from V and 8 from J; bases not matched to a gene: 8. Germline V gene lookup returns CDR1 MGHRA and CDR2 YSYEKL. The CDR3 extends over 15 amino acids. This CDR3 is CASSLTERGGHEQFF. CDR3 sequence (DNA): TGCGCCAGCAGCCTCACCGAGCGGGGGGGCCATGAGCAGTTCTTC.

The chain links TRBV28 to TRBJ1-1; 11 bases line up with TRBD1. Germline trimming cut 5 bases from V and 1 base from J; bases unmatched to any gene: 6. The germline V gene has CDR1 MDHEN and CDR2 SYDVKM. This CDR3 region has 16 residues. For the CDR3, the DNA is TGTGCCAGCAGTACAGGACAGGGGGCGACGAACACTGAAGCTTTCTTT. Protein sequence: CASSTGQGATNTEAFF.

With respect to this clone: Within the sample, other DNA sequences also encode this same CDR3. The rearrangement uses TRBV30 and TRBJ1-1, with no clear D. Germline V gene sequence: CDR1 GTSNPN, CDR2 SVGIG (reference sequence). Trimming pared 3 bases from V and 5 bases from J, leaving 7 bases between. The CDR3 has 11 residues. The CDR3 DNA is TGTGCCTGGAGGGGAGCGACTGAAGCTTTCTTT. This gives the protein CAWRGATEAFF. The variable domain in full, completed from reference TRBV30 and TRBJ1-1, reads SQTIHQWPATLVQPVGSPLSLECTVEGTSNPNLYWYRQAAGRGLQLLFYSVGIGQISSEVPQNLSASRPQDRQFILSSKKLLLSDSGFYLCAWRGATEAFFGQGTRLTVV.